Listed here are 30 T cell receptor beta chains from one sample, sequenced in a study of T cell changes during pregnancy in multiple sclerosis (dated by TCRdb to between 2017 and 2020). Library preparation used the immunoSEQ multiplex PCR assay. TCRdb's version of the immuneACCESS table is confined to in-frame rearrangements and falls short of the full clone set. An unresolved V gene accounts for under half of the shortfall where checked; the remainder is of unknown origin. In this sample the table shows more than 65,000 clones, just under 95% of which occur a single time. Roughly 1% of the sample is in the top ten clones. This specimen was peripheral blood, taken in the first trimester of pregnancy. All receptors come from a female donor with multiple sclerosis, enrolled in a pregnancy study.

The chain employs TRBV9 and TRBJ2-5; D might be TRBD1 (5 bases). CDR1 and CDR2 from the germline V gene are SGDLS and YYNGEE. The CDR3 is 13 residues long. V lost 3 bases and J 5 bases, leaving 11 bases between the germline ends. Here the CDR3 reads CASSEQGWETQYF. CDR3 in DNA: TGTGCCAGCAGCGAGCAGGGTTGGGAGACCCAGTACTTC.

J is TRBJ1-1 and V is TRBV6-5; D unresolved. The CDR3 spans 13 residues. The germline V gene encodes CDR1 MNHEY and CDR2 SVGAGI. The V and J ends lost 6 bases and 1 base respectively, with 9 bases between them. CDR3 in amino acids: CASSLIGNTEAFF. The CDR3 nucleotides read TGTGCCAGCAGCCTTATCGGGAACACTGAAGCTTTCTTT.

The rearrangement links TRBV19 to TRBJ1-1; TRBD1 aligns across 8 bases. V lost 6 bases and J lost 0; bases outside the gene matches: 3. The CDR3 length is 14 residues. Germline V CDR1 and CDR2: LNHDA, SQIVND (reference sequence). The DNA for the CDR3 is TGTGCCAGTAGCCGGGACAGGTTGAACACTGAAGCTTTCTTT. Its protein is CASSRDRLNTEAFF.

This clone was found once. J is TRBJ2-5 and V is TRBV11-2, with TRBD1 as a possible D gene (6 bases). The germline V gene has CDR1 SGHAT and CDR2 FQNNGV. Trimming cost V 1 base and J 5 bases, with 17 bases left between them. This CDR3 has 16 residues. The CDR3 is CASSLGAGTRLETQYF. CDR3 DNA sequence: TGTGCCAGCAGCTTAGGAGCCGGGACACGGTTGGAGACCCAGTACTTC.

This rearrangement joins TRBV2 to TRBJ1-1; 8 nucleotides line up with TRBD1. This CDR3 has 15 residues. V lost 8 bases and J lost 5; bases outside the gene matches: 13. Germline values: CDR1 SNHLY, CDR2 FYNNEI. CDR3 DNA sequence: TGTGCCAGCCTCCCCCCCCAGGGGGCGATTACTGAAGCTTTCTTT. Amino acids: CASLPPQGAITEAFF.

V and J are TRBV7-2 and TRBJ1-1; D possibly corresponds to TRBD1 (6 bases). The CDR3 loop spans 15 amino acids. Trimming pared 4 bases from V and 10 bases from J, leaving 22 bases between. Germline V gene lookup returns CDR1 SGHTA and CDR2 FQGNSA. This chain's CDR3 is CASSSRDRWEYRAFF. CDR3 DNA sequence: TGTGCCAGCAGCTCGAGAGACAGGTGGGAGTATAGAGCTTTCTTT.

The rearrangement uses TRBV7-6 and TRBJ1-6; 7 bases align to TRBD1. The V and J ends lost 6 bases and 0 bases, in that order; junction bases with no gene match: 2. Germline CDR1 is SGHVS and CDR2 is FNYEAQ. The CDR3 is 15 residues long. CDR3 DNA: TGTGCCAGCAGGGGGGACAGCTCCTATAATTCACCCCTCCACTTT. This gives the protein CASRGDSSYNSPLHF.

V gene TRBV18 combines with J gene TRBJ2-3; TRBD1 matches at 7 bases. CDR3 length: 15 amino acids. J was trimmed by 4 bases and V by 0 bases; bases with no gene match: 4. Germline-derived CDR1 and CDR2 are KGHSH and LQKENI. In DNA, the CDR3 is TGTGCCAGCTCACCACCGAGTAGGGGGCCAGATACGCAGTATTTT. This gives the protein CASSPPSRGPDTQYF. Supplemented by reference TRBV18 and TRBJ2-3, the full variable domain reads NAGVMQNPRHLVRRRGQEARLRCSPMKGHSHVYWYRQLPEEGLKFMVYLQKENIIDESGMPKERFSAEFPKEGPSILRIQQVVRGDSAAYFCASSPPSRGPDTQYFGPGTRLTVL.

This clone has just one count. Germline and junction disagree at one end, which may indicate a read error. The CDR3 sequence is CVSSRRRGAGDPSQGAFF. The CDR3 bases are TGTGTCAGTAGTAGGCGACGGGGGGCAGGGGATCCCAGCCAAGGAGCTTTCTTT. This chain links TRBV19 with TRBJ1-1; a possible D gene is TRBD1 (6 bases). The CDR3 has 18 residues. Germline V gene lookup returns CDR1 LNHDA and CDR2 SQIVND (reference sequence).

The chain combines TRBV28 with TRBJ1-4; 8 bases align to TRBD1. This CDR3 region has 16 residues. Trimming took 6 bases from V and 1 from J; bases not matched to a gene: 7. Germline assignment: CDR1 MDHEN and CDR2 SYDVKM. The CDR3 sequence: CASRNRGFGTNEKLFF. The CDR3 DNA reads TGTGCCAGCAGGAACAGGGGGTTCGGAACTAATGAAAAACTGTTTTTT.

The chain recombines TRBV7-2 with TRBJ1-2; D ambiguous. This CDR3 spans 16 amino acids. V was shortened by 1 base and J by 1 base, with 13 bases between the two germline ends. Germline CDR1 reads SGHTA; CDR2 reads FQGNSA. The CDR3 is CASSLGWARNNYGYTF. CDR3 coding DNA: TGTGCCAGCAGCTTAGGATGGGCCAGGAATAACTATGGCTACACCTTC.

J is TRBJ2-3 and V is TRBV5-1, with D maybe TRBD2 (5 bases). Germline V gives CDR1 SGHRS, CDR2 YFSETQ. Trimming shortened V by 3 bases and J by 5 bases, and 16 bases separated the two germline ends. CDR3 length: 15 residues. CDR3 DNA sequence: TGCGCCAGCAGCTCGGCAGGTGGGAGCGGAGATACGCAGTATTTT. Residues: CASSSAGGSGDTQYF. The variable domain in full, with the rest retrieved from reference TRBV5-1 and TRBJ2-3, is KAGVTQTPRYLIKTRGQQVTLSCSPISGHRSVSWYQQTPGQGLQFLFEYFSETQRNKGNFPGRFSGRQFSNSRSEMNVSTLELGDSALYLCASSSAGGSGDTQYFGPGTRLTVL.

The V and J genes are TRBV6-5 and TRBJ2-7; the match to TRBD2 covers 8 bases. Germline V gene lookup returns CDR1 MNHEY and CDR2 SVGAGI. The CDR3 extends over 16 amino acids. Trimming took 0 bases from V and 9 from J; bases not matched to a gene: 13. The CDR3 protein is CASSYSKAGGKKGQYF. The CDR3 DNA sequence: TGTGCCAGCAGTTACTCGAAGGCGGGAGGCAAAAAGGGGCAGTACTTC.

The genes are TRBV19 and TRBJ1-2; D ambiguous. Germline CDR1 reads LNHDA; CDR2 reads SQIVND (reference sequence). The ends were cut back, 4 bases at V and 3 bases at J, with 15 bases in the middle. The CDR3 has 15 residues. The CDR3 DNA is TGTGCCAGTAGTAACGGCCAGGCCGTCTACTATGGCTACACCTTC. This sequence encodes CASSNGQAVYYGYTF.

The chain carries TRBV27 and TRBJ2-7, with D possibly TRBD2 on 5 matching bases. The CDR3 contains 15 residues. Trimming took 5 bases from V and 5 from J, leaving 19 bases between them. CDR1 and CDR2 (germline): MNHEY, SMNVEV (reference sequence). CDR3 protein: CASSPHIGLAHEQYF. The DNA of the CDR3 is TGTGCCAGCAGTCCCCACATCGGACTTGCCCACGAGCAGTACTTC.

Only one count was recorded for this clone. The rearrangement links TRBV4-1 to TRBJ1-6; no clear D gene. CDR3 length equals 15 residues. The germline V and J ends were trimmed by 1 base and 4 bases, with 8 bases remaining between them. From germline, CDR1 is MGHRA and CDR2 YSYEKL. The DNA for the CDR3 is TGCGCCAGCAGCCAAGCTACAGAGTATAATTCACCCCTCCACTTT. It yields the protein CASSQATEYNSPLHF.

The rearrangement joins TRBV7-2 to TRBJ1-1; weak D call: TRBD1 (5 bases). The CDR3 spans 19 residues. Looked up from germline, CDR1 is SGHTA and CDR2 is FQGNSA. V was shortened by 5 bases and J by 3 bases, with 28 bases between the two germline ends. CDR3 amino acids: CASSPGATKPGLKDTEAFF. In DNA form, the CDR3 reads TGTGCCAGCAGCCCCGGGGCGACTAAGCCCGGACTAAAGGACACTGAAGCTTTCTTT.

The chain carries TRBV27 and TRBJ1-1; D may be TRBD1 (5 bases). Per the germline V gene, CDR1 is MNHEY and CDR2 is SMNVEV (reference sequence). CDR3 length equals 17 residues. With 3 bases removed from V and 5 bases from J, the gap between germline ends came to 22 bases. The CDR3 is CASSFYGVGGIQTEAFF. CDR3 nucleotides: TGTGCCAGCAGTTTTTACGGGGTGGGGGGGATCCAGACTGAAGCTTTCTTT.

CDR3: CASSLRDRGVNTEAFF. The CDR3 coding sequence is TGTGCCAGCAGCTTAAGGGACAGGGGTGTAAACACTGAAGCTTTCTTT. The V and J genes are TRBV11-2 and TRBJ1-1; 10 bases line up with TRBD1. Germline V CDR1 and CDR2: SGHAT, FQNNGV. The CDR3 runs 16 residues. Trimming removed 2 bases from V and 2 bases from J; junction bases left unmatched: 5.

The chain employs TRBV30 and TRBJ2-1; 9 bases agree with TRBD1. Germline CDR1 reads GTSNPN; CDR2 reads SVGIG (reference sequence). This CDR3 has 13 amino acids. The ends lost 6 bases at V and 6 bases at J; junction bases unmatched: 6. The CDR3 DNA sequence: TGTGCCTGTGATTTGGACAGGGGCAATGAGCAGTTCTTC. It codes for CACDLDRGNEQFF.

This chain connects TRBV28 to TRBJ1-2, with a weak D call TRBD1 (6 bases). This CDR3 has 14 residues. CDR1 and CDR2 from the germline V gene are MDHEN and SYDVKM. Deletions cut 6 bases from V and 0 bases from J, with 11 bases between. The CDR3 protein is CASSLQGPNYGYTF. The CDR3 DNA sequence: TGTGCCAGCAGCCTACAGGGACCTAACTATGGCTACACCTTC.

The V call is TRBV6-1, the J call TRBJ2-2, with D tentatively TRBD1 (6 bases). V lost 0 bases to trimming and J lost 4 bases, with 12 bases between them. The CDR3 has 16 amino acids. Germline V gene lookup returns CDR1 MNHNS and CDR2 SASEGT. CDR3 DNA: TGTGCCAGCAGTGAAGCTGAGAGGGGGATCACCGGGGAGCTGTTTTTT. This translates into CASSEAERGITGELFF.

V gene TRBV27 combines with J gene TRBJ1-2, with 11 bases identical to TRBD1. The CDR3 has 15 amino acids. V dropped 6 bases and J dropped 0; count of bases not matched to a gene: 3. Germline V lookup: CDR1 MNHEY, CDR2 SMNVEV (reference sequence). This CDR3 is CASRGGQGANYGYTF. Here the CDR3 DNA reads TGTGCCAGCAGGGGGGGACAGGGGGCTAACTATGGCTACACCTTC.

The chain is built from TRBV19 and TRBJ1-5; the D is unclear. Per the germline V gene, CDR1 is LNHDA and CDR2 is SQIVND (reference sequence). V dropped 5 bases and J dropped 1 base, with 6 bases sitting between them. This CDR3 is built from 13 residues. The CDR3, as DNA: TGTGCCAGTAGTCTTCAGAGCAATCAGCCCCAGCATTTT. Its protein product is CASSLQSNQPQHF.

The chain carries TRBV9 and TRBJ1-1; no clear D gene. CDR3 length: 13 amino acids. Germline V gives CDR1 SGDLS, CDR2 YYNGEE. Trimming took off 0 bases at V and 2 bases at J, with 5 bases between the two ends. The CDR3 spells CASSVGPNTEAFF. The DNA of the CDR3 is TGTGCCAGCAGCGTAGGTCCAAACACTGAAGCTTTCTTT.

This sequence joins TRBV19 and TRBJ2-3, with D perhaps matching TRBD1 (6 bases). Trimming shortened V by 5 bases and J by 2 bases, and 14 bases separated the two germline ends. The CDR3 consists of 15 residues. In germline, CDR1 is LNHDA, CDR2 SQIVND (reference sequence). The CDR3 loop reads CASSPGQTYTDTQYF. The CDR3 DNA reads as TGTGCCAGTAGTCCCGGACAGACCTACACAGATACGCAGTATTTT.

This clone was seen just once. The V and J genes are TRBV9 and TRBJ1-4; 8 nucleotides align to TRBD1. The CDR3 consists of 15 residues. CDR1 and CDR2 (germline): SGDLS, YYNGEE. Losses at the gene ends were 4 bases for V and 5 bases for J; bases not matched to a gene: 7. CDR3 DNA sequence: TGTGCCAGCAGCACTCGGACAGGGTCGAATGAAAAACTGTTTTTT. This gives the protein CASSTRTGSNEKLFF.

This chain connects TRBV7-2 to TRBJ2-3; D is uncertain. The V end lost 1 base, the J end lost 1 base, and 6 bases lay between the germline ends. CDR1 and CDR2 (germline): SGHTA, FQGNSA. The CDR3 consists of 14 residues. CDR3 residues: CASSLGARTDTQYF. CDR3 DNA: TGTGCCAGCAGCTTAGGGGCGCGCACAGATACGCAGTATTTT.

The rearrangement uses TRBV5-4 and TRBJ1-1; a weak D match, TRBD1 (6 bases). Per the germline V gene, CDR1 is SGHNT and CDR2 is YYREEE (reference sequence). This CDR3 comprises 12 residues. Trimming removed 2 bases from V and 8 bases from J, with 10 bases in between. The CDR3 nucleotides are TGTGCCAGCAGCTTACAGGGCGACGAAGCTTTCTTT. This translates into CASSLQGDEAFF.

CDR3 amino acids: CASGLDRGSEQFF. The CDR3 DNA reads TGTGCTAGTGGTTTAGACAGGGGCAGTGAGCAGTTCTTC. The chain carries TRBV12-5 and TRBJ2-1, with 8 positions matching TRBD1. Germline CDR1 and CDR2: LGHNT and FRNRAP. The CDR3 has 13 residues. Losses at the gene ends were 3 bases for V and 9 bases for J; bases not matched to a gene: 4.